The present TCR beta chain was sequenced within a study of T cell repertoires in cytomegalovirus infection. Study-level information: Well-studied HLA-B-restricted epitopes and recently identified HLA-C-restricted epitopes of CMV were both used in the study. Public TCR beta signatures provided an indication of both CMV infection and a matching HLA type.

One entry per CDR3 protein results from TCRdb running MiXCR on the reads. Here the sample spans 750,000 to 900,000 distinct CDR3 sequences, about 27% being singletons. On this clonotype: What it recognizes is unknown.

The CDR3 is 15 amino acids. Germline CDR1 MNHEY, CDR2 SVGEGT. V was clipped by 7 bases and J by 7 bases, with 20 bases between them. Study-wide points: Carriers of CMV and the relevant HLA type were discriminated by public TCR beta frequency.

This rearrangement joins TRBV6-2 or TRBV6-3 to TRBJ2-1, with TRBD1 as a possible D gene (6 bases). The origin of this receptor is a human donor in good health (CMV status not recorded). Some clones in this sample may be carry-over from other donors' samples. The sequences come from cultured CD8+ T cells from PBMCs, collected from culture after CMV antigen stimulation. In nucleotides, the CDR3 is TGTGCCAGCACCCCCGGGGCTTATACAGGGAATGAGCAGTTCTTC. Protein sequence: CASTPGAYTGNEQFF.